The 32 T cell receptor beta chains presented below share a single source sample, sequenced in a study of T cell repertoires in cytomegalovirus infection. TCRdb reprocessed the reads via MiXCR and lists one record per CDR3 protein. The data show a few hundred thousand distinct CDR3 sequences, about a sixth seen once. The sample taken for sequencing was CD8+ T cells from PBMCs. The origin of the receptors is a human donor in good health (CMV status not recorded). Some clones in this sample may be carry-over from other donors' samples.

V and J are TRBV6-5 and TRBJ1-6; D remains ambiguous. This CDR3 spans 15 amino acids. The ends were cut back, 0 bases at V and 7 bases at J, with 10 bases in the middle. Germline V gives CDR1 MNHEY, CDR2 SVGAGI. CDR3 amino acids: CASSYSISLNSPLHF. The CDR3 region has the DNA TGTGCCAGCAGTTACTCGATATCCTTAAATTCACCCCTCCACTTT.

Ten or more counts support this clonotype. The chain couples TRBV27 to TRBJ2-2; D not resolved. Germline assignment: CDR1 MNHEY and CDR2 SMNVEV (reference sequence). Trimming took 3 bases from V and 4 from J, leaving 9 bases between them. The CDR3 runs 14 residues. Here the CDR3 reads CASSFGASTGELFF. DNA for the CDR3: TGTGCCAGCAGTTTCGGCGCATCCACCGGGGAGCTGTTTTTT.

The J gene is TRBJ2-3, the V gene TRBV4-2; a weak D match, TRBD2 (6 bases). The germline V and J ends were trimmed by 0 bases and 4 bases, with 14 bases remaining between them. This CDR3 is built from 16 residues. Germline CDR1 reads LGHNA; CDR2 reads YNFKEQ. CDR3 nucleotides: TGTGCCAGCAGCCAAGAAGTTCGGGGGTTGTCAGATACGCAGTATTTT. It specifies CASSQEVRGLSDTQYF.

Here the CDR3 reads CASSPMTGGLSSYPEAFF. The CDR3 DNA follows: TGTGCCAGCAGTCCCATGACAGGGGGCTTGTCCTCGTACCCTGAAGCTTTCTTT. The chain joins TRBV28 to TRBJ1-1; TRBD1 agrees at 10 bases. Germline values: CDR1 MDHEN, CDR2 SYDVKM. The CDR3 has 18 amino acids. Trimming removed 5 bases from V and 6 bases from J; junction bases left unmatched: 18.

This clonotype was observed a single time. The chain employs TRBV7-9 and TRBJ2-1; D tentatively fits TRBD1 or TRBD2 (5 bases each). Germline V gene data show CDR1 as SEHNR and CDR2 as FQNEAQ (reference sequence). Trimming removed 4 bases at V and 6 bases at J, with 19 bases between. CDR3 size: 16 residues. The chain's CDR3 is CASSYLGADPGNEQFF. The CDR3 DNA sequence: TGTGCCAGCAGCTACCTCGGGGCCGACCCCGGCAATGAGCAGTTCTTC.

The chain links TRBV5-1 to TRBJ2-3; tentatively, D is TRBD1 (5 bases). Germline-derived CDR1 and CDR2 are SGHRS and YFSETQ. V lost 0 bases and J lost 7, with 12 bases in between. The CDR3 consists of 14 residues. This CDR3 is CASSLEGPTHTQYF. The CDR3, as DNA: TGCGCCAGCAGCTTGGAGGGGCCTACACATACGCAGTATTTT.

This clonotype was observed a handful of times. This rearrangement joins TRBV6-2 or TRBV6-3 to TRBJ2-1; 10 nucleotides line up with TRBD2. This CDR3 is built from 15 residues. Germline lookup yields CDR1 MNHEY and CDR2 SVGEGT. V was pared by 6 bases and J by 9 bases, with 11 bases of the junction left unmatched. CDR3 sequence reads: CASSPQRGGLREQFF. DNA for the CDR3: TGTGCCAGCAGCCCCCAGCGGGGGGGCCTTCGTGAGCAGTTCTTC.

CDR3 bases: TGTGCCAGCAGTGCGCCTAGCGGGGGCAATGAGCAGTTCTTC. It codes for CASSAPSGGNEQFF. The gene calls are TRBV2 and TRBJ2-1, with 10 nucleotides matching TRBD2. The CDR3 length is 14 residues. V lost 4 bases to trimming and J lost 6 bases; unmatched junction nucleotides: 3. Germline-derived CDR1 and CDR2 are SNHLY and FYNNEI.

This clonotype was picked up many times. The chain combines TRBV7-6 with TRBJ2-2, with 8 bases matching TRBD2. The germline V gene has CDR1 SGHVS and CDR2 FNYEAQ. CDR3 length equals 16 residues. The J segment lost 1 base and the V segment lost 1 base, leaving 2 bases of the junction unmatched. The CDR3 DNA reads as TGTGCCAGCAGCTTAGAACTAGCGGAGAACACCGGGGAGCTGTTTTTT. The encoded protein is CASSLELAENTGELFF.

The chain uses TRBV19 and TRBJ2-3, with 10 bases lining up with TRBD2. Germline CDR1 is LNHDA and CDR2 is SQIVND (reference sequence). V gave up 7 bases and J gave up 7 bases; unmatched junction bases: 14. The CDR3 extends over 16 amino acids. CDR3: CASTASSGGSGYTQYF. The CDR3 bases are TGTGCCAGTACGGCAAGTAGCGGGGGGTCTGGATATACGCAGTATTTT.

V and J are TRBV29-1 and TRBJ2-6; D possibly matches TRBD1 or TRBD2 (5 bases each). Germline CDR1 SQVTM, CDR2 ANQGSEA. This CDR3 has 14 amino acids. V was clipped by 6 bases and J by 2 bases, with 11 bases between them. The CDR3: CSVAVGAGANVLTF. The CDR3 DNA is TGCAGCGTCGCTGTGGGGGCTGGGGCCAACGTCCTGACTTTC.

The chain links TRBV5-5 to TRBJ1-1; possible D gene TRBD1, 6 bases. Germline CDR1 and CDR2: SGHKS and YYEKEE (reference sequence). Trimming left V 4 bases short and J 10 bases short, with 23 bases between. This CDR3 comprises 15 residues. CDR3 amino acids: CASSAGTTGGMVAFF. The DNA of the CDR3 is TGTGCCAGCAGCGCCGGGACAACTGGGGGGATGGTAGCTTTCTTT. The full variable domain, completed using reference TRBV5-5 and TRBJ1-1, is DAGVTQSPTHLIKTRGQQVTLRCSPISGHKSVSWYQQVLGQGPQFIFQYYEKEERGRGNFPDRFSARQFPNYSSELNVNALLLGDSALYLCASSAGTTGGMVAFFGQGTRLTVV.

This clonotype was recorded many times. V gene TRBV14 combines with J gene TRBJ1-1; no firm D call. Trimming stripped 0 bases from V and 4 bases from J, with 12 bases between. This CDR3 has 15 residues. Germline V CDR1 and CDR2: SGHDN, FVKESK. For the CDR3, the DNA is TGTGCCAGCAGCCAAGATCTGGGATTGATCACTGAAGCTTTCTTT. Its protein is CASSQDLGLITEAFF. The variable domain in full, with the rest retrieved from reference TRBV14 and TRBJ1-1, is EAGVTQFPSHSVIEKGQTVTLRCDPISGHDNLYWYRRVMGKEIKFLLHFVKESKQDESGMPNNRFLAERTGGTYSTLKVQPAELEDSGVYFCASSQDLGLITEAFFGQGTRLTVV.

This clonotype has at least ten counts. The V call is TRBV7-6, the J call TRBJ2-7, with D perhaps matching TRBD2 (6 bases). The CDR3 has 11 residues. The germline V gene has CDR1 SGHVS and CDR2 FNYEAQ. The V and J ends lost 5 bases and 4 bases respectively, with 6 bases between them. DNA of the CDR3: TGTGCCAGCAGCCGGGGGTACGAGCAGTACTTC. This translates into CASSRGYEQYF. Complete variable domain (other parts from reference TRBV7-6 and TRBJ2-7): GAGVSQSPRYKVTKRGQDVALRCDPISGHVSLYWYRQALGQGPEFLTYFNYEAQQDKSGLPNDRFSAERPEGSISTLTIQRTEQRDSAMYRCASSRGYEQYFGPGTRLTVT.

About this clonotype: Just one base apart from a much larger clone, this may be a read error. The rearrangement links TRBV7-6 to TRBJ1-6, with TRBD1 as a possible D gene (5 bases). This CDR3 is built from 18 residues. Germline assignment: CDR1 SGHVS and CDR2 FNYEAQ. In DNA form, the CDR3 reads TGTGCCAGCAGCTTAAGGGAAGGGGCCAGCTCCTATAATTCACCCTTCCACTTT. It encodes CASSLREGASSYNSPFHF.

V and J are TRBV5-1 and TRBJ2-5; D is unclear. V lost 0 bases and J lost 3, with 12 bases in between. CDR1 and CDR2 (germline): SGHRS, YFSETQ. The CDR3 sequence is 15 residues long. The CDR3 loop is CASSLASQIKETQYF. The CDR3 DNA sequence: TGCGCCAGCAGCTTGGCCAGTCAGATTAAAGAGACCCAGTACTTC.

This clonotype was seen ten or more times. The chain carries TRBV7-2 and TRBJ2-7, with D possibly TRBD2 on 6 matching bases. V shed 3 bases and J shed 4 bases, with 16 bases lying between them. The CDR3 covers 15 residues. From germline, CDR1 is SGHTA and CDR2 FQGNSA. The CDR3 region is CASSLGLGQTYEQYF. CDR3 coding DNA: TGTGCCAGCAGCTTGGGACTTGGGCAGACATACGAGCAGTACTTC.

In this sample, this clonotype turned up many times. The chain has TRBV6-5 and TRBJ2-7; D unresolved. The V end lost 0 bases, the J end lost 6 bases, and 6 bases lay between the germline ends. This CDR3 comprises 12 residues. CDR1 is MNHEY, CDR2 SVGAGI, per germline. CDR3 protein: CASSYSGLEQYF. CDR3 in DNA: TGTGCCAGCAGTTACTCTGGCCTCGAGCAGTACTTC.

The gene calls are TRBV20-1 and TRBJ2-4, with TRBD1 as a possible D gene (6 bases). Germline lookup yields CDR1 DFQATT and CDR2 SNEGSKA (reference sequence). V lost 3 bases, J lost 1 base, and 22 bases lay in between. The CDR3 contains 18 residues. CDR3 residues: CSASPQGYSNAAKNIQYF. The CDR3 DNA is TGCAGTGCTAGTCCACAGGGTTATTCGAACGCGGCCAAAAACATTCAGTACTTC.

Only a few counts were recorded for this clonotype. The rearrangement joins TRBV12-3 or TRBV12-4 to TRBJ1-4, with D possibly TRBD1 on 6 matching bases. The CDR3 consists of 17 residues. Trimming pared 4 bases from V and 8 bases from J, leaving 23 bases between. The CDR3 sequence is CASSSSPPAGVREKLFF. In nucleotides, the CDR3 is TGTGCCAGCAGTTCGTCCCCCCCCGCAGGGGTTCGGGAAAAACTGTTTTTT.

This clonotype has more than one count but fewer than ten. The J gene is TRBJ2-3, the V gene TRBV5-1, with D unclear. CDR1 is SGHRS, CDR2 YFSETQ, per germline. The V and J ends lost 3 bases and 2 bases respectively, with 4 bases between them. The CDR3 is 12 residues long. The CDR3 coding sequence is TGCGCCAGCAGCTGGGACACAGATACGCAGTATTTT. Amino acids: CASSWDTDTQYF.

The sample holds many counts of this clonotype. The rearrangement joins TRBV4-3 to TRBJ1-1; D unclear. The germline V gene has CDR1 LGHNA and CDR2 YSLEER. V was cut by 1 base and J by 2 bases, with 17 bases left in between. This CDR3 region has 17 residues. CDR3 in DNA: TGCGCCAGCAGCCAAGGTCTGGCGGGCTACATCAACACTGAAGCTTTCTTT. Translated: CASSQGLAGYINTEAFF.

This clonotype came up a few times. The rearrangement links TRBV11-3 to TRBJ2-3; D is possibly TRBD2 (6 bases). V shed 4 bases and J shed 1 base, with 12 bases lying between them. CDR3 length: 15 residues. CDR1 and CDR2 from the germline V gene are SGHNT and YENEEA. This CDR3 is CASSSREDGTDTQYF. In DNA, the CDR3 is TGTGCCAGCAGCTCAAGGGAGGACGGCACAGATACGCAGTATTTT.

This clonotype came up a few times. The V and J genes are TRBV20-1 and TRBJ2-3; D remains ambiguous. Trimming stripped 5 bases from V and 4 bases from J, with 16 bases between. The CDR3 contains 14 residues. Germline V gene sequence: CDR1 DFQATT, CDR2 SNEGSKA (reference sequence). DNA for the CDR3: TGCAGTGCTCCCTGGAGCGCCAGATCAGATACGCAGTATTTT. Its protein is CSAPWSARSDTQYF.

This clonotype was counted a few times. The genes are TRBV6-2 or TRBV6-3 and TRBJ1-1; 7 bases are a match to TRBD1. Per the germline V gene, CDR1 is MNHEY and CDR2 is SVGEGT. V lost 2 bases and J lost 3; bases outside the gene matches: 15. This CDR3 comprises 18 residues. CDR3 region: CASSYHPQTDRADTEAFF. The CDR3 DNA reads TGTGCCAGCAGTTACCACCCTCAAACTGACAGGGCGGACACTGAAGCTTTCTTT.

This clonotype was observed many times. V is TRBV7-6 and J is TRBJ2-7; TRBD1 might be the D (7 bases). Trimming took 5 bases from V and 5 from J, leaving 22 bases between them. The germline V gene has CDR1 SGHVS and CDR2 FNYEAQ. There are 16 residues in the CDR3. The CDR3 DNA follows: TGTGCCAGCAGCCCTGCTCCCTCCAGGGGGGACGACGAGCAGTACTTC. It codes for CASSPAPSRGDDEQYF.

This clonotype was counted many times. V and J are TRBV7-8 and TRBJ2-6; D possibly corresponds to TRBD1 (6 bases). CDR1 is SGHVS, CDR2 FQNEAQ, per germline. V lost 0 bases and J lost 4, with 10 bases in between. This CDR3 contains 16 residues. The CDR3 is CASSLAHRAGANVLTF. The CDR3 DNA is TGTGCCAGCAGCTTAGCGCACAGGGCCGGGGCCAACGTCCTGACTTTC.

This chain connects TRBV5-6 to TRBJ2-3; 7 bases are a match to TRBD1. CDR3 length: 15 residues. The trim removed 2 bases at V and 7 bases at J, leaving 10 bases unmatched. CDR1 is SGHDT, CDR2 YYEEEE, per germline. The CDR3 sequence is CASSFPPQGQNTQYF. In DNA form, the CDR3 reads TGTGCCAGCAGCTTTCCACCCCAGGGACAGAATACGCAGTATTTT.

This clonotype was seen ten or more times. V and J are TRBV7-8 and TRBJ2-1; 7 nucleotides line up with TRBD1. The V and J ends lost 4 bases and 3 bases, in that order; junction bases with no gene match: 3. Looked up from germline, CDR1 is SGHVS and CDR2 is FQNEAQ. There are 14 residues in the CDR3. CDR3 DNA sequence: TGTGCCAGCAGCTCCCGGGACAGCTACAATGAGCAGTTCTTC. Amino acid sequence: CASSSRDSYNEQFF.

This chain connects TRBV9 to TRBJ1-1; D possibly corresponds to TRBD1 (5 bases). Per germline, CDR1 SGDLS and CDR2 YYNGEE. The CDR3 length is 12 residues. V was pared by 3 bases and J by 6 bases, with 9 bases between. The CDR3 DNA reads TGTGCCAGCAGCGGTGACAGCCCTGAAGCTTTCTTT. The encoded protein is CASSGDSPEAFF.

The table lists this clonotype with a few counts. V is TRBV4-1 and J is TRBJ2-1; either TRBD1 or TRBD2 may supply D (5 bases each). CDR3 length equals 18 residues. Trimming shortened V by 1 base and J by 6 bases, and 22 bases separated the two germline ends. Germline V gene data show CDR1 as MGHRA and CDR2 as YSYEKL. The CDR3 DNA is TGCGCCAGCAGCCAAGGAGCAATTGTTTTGGGGGTTGGCAATGAGCAGTTCTTC. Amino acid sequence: CASSQGAIVLGVGNEQFF.

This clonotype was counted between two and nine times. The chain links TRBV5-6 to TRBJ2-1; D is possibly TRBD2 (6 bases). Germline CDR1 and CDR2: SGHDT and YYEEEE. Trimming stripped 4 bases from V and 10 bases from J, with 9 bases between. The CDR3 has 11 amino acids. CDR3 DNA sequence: TGTGCCAGCAGCGTAGCGGTGGAGCAGTTCTTC. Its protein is CASSVAVEQFF.